This entry features one T cell receptor beta chain sequence. Its antigen is as yet unknown. The data stem from a study of T cell repertoires in cytomegalovirus infection. In the study overall: Well-studied HLA-B-restricted CMV epitopes were used in the study alongside recently identified HLA-C-restricted ones. A matching HLA type, together with CMV infection, was signaled by public TCR beta signatures.

Study conclusions and caveats: Cumulative public TCR beta family frequency identified CMV carriers with the relevant HLA. The study found HLA-C-restricted CMV-specific TCR beta clonotypes dominating the ex vivo response.

From the reads, TCRdb called clonotypes with MiXCR, one entry per CDR3 protein. The sample has hundreds of thousands of distinct CDR3 sequences, approximately 32% seen once. Germline V gene data show CDR1 as SEHNR and CDR2 as FQNEAQ (reference sequence). This CDR3 has 17 amino acids. V gave up 0 bases and J gave up 1 base, with 12 bases separating them. V usage is TRBV7-9 and J usage is TRBJ1-4, with D unclear. This TCR was sampled from a human donor in good health (CMV status not recorded). Some clones in this sample may be carry-over from other donors' samples. Sequences were derived from cultured CD8+ T cells from PBMCs, sampled from culture after CMV antigen stimulation. The CDR3 DNA reads TGTGCCAGCAGCTTAGCCCTTAGGCCGCGAACTAATGAAAAACTGTTTTTT. It yields the protein CASSLALRPRTNEKLFF.